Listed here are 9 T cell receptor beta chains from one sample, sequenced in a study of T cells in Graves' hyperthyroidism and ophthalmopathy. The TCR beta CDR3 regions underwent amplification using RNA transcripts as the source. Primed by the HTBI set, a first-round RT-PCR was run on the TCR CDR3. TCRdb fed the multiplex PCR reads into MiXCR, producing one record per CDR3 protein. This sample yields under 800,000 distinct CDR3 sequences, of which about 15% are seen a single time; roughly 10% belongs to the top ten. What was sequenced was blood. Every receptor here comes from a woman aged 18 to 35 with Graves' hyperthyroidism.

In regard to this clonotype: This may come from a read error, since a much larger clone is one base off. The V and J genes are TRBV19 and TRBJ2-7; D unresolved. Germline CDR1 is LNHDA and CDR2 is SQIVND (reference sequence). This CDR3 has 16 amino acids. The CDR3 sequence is CASSIDGARVPYELYF. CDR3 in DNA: TGTGCCAGTAGTATAGATGGAGCCCGAGTCCCCTACGAGCTGTACTTC.

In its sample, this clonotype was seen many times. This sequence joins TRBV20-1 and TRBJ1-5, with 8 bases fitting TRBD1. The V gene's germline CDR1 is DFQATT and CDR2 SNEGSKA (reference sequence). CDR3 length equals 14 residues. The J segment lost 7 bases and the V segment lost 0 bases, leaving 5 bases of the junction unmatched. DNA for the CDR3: TGCAGTGCTAGAGAAGGACAGGGTGAGCAGCCCCAGCATTTT. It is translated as CSAREGQGEQPQHF.

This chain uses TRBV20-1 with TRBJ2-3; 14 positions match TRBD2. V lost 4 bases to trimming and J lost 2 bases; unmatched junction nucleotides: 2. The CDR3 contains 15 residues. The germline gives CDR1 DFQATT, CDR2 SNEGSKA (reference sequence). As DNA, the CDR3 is TGCAGTGCTACGGGACTAGCGGGAGTCACAGATACGCAGTATTTT. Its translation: CSATGLAGVTDTQYF.

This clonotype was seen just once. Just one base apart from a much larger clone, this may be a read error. The CDR3 nucleotides read TGTGCCAGCAGGGACATGGGTCTTTCTGTCCAAGAGACCCAGTACTTC. It specifies CASRDMGLSVQETQYF. The J gene is TRBJ2-5, the V gene TRBV6-1; D is perhaps TRBD1 (5 bases). The CDR3 covers 16 residues. V was trimmed by 6 bases and J by 1 base, leaving 18 bases between them. Per germline, CDR1 MNHNS and CDR2 SASEGT.

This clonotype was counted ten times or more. CDR3: CASSPRATRAGLTDTQYF. CDR3 nucleotides: TGTGCCAGCTCACCAAGGGCGACAAGGGCCGGTCTCACAGATACGCAGTATTTT. The chain combines TRBV18 with TRBJ2-3, with D unclear. The CDR3 length is 18 residues. Germline lookup yields CDR1 KGHSH and CDR2 LQKENI. V was clipped by 2 bases and J by 2 bases, with 20 bases between them. The entire variable domain, with the rest obtained from reference TRBV18 and TRBJ2-3, is as follows: NAGVMQNPRHLVRRRGQEARLRCSPMKGHSHVYWYRQLPEEGLKFMVYLQKENIIDESGMPKERFSAEFPKEGPSILRIQQVVRGDSAAYFCASSPRATRAGLTDTQYFGPGTRLTVL.

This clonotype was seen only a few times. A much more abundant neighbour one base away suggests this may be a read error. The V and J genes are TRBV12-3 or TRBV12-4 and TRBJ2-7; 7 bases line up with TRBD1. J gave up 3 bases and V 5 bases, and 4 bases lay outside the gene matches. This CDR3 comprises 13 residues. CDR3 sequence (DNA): TGTGCCAGCAGTGAGGACAGGCGCTACGAGCAGTACTTC. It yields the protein CASSEDRRYEQYF.

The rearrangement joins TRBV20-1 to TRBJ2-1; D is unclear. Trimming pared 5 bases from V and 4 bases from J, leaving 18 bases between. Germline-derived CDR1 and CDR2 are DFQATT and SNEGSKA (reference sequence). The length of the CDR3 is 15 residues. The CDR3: CSAVTRLQLYNEQFF. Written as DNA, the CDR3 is TGCAGTGCTGTTACTCGCTTACAACTATACAATGAGCAGTTCTTC.

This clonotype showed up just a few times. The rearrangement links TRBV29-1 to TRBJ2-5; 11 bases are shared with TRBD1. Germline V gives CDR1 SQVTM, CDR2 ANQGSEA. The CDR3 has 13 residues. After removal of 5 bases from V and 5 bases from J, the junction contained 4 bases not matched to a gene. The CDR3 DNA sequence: TGCAGCGTTACCGGGACAGGGGGTGAGACCCAGTACTTC. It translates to CSVTGTGGETQYF.

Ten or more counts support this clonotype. The CDR3 reads CSARDIYGANTEAFF. The CDR3 DNA reads as TGCAGTGCTAGAGATATCTACGGGGCGAACACTGAAGCTTTCTTT. The chain combines TRBV20-1 with TRBJ1-1, with TRBD1 as a possible D gene (5 bases). This CDR3 spans 15 amino acids. Germline-derived CDR1 and CDR2 are DFQATT and SNEGSKA (reference sequence). V was trimmed by 0 bases and J by 1 base, leaving 12 bases between them.